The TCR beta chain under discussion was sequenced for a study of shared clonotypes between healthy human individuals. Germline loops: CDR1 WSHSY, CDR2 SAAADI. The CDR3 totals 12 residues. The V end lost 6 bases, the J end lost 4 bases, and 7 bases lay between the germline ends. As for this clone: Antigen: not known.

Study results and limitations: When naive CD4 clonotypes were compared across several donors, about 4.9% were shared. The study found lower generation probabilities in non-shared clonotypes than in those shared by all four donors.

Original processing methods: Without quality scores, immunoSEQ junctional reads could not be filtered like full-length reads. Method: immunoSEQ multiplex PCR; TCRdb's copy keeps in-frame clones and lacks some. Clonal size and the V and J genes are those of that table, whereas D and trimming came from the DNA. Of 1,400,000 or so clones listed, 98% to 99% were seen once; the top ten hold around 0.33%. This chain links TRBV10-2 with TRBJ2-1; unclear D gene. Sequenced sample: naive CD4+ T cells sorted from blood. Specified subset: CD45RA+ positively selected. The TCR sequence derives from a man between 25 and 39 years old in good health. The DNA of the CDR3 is TGCGCCAGCAGGGCAGGATACAATGAGCAGTTCTTC. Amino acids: CASRAGYNEQFF.